This section outlines one T cell receptor beta chain sequence together with its context. What it binds is unknown. The data originate from a study of T cell responses to AZD1222 COVID-19 vaccine. Study as a whole: Combined were second doses at about 4 or about 12 weeks.

This table comes from immunoSEQ multiplex PCR, and its TCRdb copy is limited to in-frame clones, with some not included. This table holds over 100,000 clones, around 90% found once. The germline gives CDR1 LGHDT, CDR2 YNNKEL (reference sequence). Trimming took 6 bases from V and 6 from J, leaving 16 bases between them. CDR3 length: 14 residues. Notes on the study in general: Donors in the cohort were predominantly white British and more often female, and clonal diversity was possibly underestimated. Among vaccine-associated CD4 TCRs, coverage spanned spike, with dominance at 160-218 and 743-854. Only a handful of AZD1222 recipients tested seropositive at baseline.

This sample comprised peripheral blood, obtained on day 0 of AZD1222 vaccination. V is TRBV3-1 (or the pseudogene TRBV3-2) and J is TRBJ2-3; D tentatively fits TRBD1 or TRBD2 (5 bases each). The TCR comes from an adult in good health. This CDR3 reads CASRGTANTDTQYF. The CDR3 DNA follows: TGTGCCAGCAGAGGGACGGCTAATACCGATACGCAGTATTTT.